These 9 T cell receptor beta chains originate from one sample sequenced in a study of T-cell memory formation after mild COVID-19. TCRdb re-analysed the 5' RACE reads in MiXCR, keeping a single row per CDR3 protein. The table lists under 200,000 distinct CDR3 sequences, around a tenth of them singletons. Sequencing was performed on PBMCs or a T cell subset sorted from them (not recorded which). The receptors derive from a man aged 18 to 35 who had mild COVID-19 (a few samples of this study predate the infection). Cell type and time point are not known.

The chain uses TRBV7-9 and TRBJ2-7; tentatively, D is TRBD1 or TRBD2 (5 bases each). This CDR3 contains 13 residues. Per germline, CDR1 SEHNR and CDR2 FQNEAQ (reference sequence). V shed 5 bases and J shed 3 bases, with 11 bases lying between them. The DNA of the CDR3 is TGTGCCAGCAGCACGGGACGGAGCTACGAGCAGTACTTC. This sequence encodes CASSTGRSYEQYF.

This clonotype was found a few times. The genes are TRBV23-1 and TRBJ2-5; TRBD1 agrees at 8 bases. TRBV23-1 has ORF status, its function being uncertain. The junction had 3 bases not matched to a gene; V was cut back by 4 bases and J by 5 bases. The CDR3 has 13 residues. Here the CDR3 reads CASSPWDRETQYF. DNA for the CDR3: TGCGCCAGCAGTCCCTGGGACAGGGAGACCCAGTACTTC.

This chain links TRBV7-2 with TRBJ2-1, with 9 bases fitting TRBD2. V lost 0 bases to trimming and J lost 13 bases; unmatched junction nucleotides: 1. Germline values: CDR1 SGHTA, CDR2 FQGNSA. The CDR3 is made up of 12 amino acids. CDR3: CASSLAGLAQFF. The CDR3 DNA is TGTGCCAGCAGCTTAGCGGGACTAGCTCAGTTCTTC.

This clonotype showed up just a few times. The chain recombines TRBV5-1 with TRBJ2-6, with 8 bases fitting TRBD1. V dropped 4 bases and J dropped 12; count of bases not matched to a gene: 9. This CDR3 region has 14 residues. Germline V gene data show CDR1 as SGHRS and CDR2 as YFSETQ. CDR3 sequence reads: CASSLGTGPAVLTF. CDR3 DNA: TGCGCCAGCAGCCTAGGGACAGGTCCCGCCGTCCTGACTTTC.

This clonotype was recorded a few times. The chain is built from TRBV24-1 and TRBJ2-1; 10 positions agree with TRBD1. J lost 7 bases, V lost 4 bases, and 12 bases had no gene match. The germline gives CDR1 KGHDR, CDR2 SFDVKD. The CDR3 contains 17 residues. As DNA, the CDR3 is TGTGCCACCAGTGACCGCCCCGGGACAGGGGCGGGGAATGAGCAGTTCTTC. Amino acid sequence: CATSDRPGTGAGNEQFF.

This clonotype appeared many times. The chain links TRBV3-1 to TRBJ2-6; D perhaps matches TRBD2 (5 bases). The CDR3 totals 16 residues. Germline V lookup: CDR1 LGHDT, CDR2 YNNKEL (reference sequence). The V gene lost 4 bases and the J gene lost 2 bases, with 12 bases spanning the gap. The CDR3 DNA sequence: TGTGCCAGCAGCCGGAATTGGGAGCCTGGGGCCAACGTCCTGACTTTC. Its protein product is CASSRNWEPGANVLTF.

CDR3 nucleotides: TGTGCCACCAGTGACCTCGGTGGGGTCCAAGAGACCCAGTACTTC. As protein: CATSDLGGVQETQYF. The rearrangement uses TRBV24-1 and TRBJ2-5; unclear D gene. V lost 4 bases and J 1 base, leaving 12 bases between the germline ends. There are 15 residues in the CDR3. Germline loops: CDR1 KGHDR, CDR2 SFDVKD.

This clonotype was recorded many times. CDR3 in amino acids: CASIPRLATDTQYF. CDR3 nucleotide sequence: TGTGCCAGCATCCCCCGACTAGCGACAGATACGCAGTATTTT. J is TRBJ2-3 and V is TRBV2; 8 positions match TRBD2. The J segment lost 3 bases and the V segment lost 7 bases, leaving 6 bases of the junction unmatched. The CDR3 is made up of 14 amino acids. Per the germline V gene, CDR1 is SNHLY and CDR2 is FYNNEI.

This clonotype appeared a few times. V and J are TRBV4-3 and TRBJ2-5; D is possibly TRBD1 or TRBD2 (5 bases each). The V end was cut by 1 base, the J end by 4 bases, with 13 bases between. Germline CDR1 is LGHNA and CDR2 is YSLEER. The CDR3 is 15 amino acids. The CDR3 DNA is TGCGCCAGCAGCCAAGGTGTGAGGGGCGCAGAGACCCAGTACTTC. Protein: CASSQGVRGAETQYF.